This T cell receptor (beta chain) was identified during a study of T-cell reconstitution after alpha-beta-depleted transplantation in children. General study results and limits: The authors attributed T-cell counts and diversity one year after transplant mostly to newly produced T cells. Surviving recipient cells, namely T cells and thymic progenitors, were the source of high day-60 TCRbeta diversity in some patients. Reportedly, alpha-beta T cells present about two months post-transplant originated from several hundred expanded clones of graft origin.

This clonotype was seen repeatedly, ten times or more. Its antigen is not identified. Unique molecular identifiers tagged the TCRbeta library. TCRdb processed the PCR reads anew with MiXCR; each CDR3 protein has one entry. The sample lists roughly 300,000 distinct CDR3 sequences; roughly 10% were seen once. Specimen: peripheral blood, collected 180 days after TCRalphabeta/CD19-depleted stem cell transplant. The TCR comes from a male patient between 2 and 10 years old who had a stem cell transplant for chronic granulomatous disease, so the T cells may come from the graft donor.

The CDR3 DNA follows: TGTGCCAGCAGCCCCTGGACAGGGTCTAGGAATGAGCAGTTCTTC. Its protein product is CASSPWTGSRNEQFF. This chain joins TRBV7-3 and TRBJ2-1; 8 bases map to TRBD1. The CDR3 is made up of 15 amino acids. Germline loops: CDR1 SGHTA, CDR2 FQGTGA. V shed 5 bases and J 7 bases; nucleotides not matched to a gene: 10.